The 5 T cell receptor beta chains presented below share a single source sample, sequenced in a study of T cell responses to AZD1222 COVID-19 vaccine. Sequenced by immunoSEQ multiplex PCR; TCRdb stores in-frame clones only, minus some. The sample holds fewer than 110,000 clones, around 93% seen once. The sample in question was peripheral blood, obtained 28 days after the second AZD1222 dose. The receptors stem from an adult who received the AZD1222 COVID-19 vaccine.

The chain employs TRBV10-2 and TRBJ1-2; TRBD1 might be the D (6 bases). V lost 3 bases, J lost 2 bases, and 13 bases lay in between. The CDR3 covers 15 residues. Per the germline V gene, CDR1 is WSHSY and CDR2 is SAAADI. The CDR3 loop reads CASSDQQQGNYGYTF. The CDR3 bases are TGCGCCAGCAGTGACCAGCAACAGGGAAACTATGGCTACACCTTC.

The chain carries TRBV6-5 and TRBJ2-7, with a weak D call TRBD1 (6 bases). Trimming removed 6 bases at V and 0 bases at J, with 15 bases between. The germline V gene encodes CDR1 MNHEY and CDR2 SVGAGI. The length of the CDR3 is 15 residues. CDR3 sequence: CASRVRDKSSYEQYF. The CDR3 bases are TGTGCCAGCAGGGTTAGGGACAAGAGCTCCTACGAGCAGTACTTC.

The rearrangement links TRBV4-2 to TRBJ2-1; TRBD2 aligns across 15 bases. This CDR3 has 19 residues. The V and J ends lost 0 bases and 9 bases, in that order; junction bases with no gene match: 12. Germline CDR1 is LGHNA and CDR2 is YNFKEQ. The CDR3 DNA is TGTGCCAGCAGCCAAGATGGGACTAGCGGGGGGATCGCCCGGCTTGAGCAGTTCTTC. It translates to CASSQDGTSGGIARLEQFF.

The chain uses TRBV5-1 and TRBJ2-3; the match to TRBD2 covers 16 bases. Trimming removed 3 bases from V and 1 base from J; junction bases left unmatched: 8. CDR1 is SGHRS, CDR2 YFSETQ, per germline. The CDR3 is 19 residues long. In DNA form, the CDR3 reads TGCGCCAGCAGCTCAAGTGCGGGACTAGCGGGAGGGGGCACAGATACGCAGTATTTT. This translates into CASSSSAGLAGGGTDTQYF.

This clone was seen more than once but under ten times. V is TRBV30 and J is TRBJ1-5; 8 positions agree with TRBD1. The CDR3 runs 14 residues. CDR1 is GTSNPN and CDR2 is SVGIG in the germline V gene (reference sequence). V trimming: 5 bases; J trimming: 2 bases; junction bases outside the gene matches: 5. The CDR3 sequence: CAWDQGAGNQPQHF. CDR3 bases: TGTGCCTGGGATCAGGGGGCCGGCAATCAGCCCCAGCATTTT.